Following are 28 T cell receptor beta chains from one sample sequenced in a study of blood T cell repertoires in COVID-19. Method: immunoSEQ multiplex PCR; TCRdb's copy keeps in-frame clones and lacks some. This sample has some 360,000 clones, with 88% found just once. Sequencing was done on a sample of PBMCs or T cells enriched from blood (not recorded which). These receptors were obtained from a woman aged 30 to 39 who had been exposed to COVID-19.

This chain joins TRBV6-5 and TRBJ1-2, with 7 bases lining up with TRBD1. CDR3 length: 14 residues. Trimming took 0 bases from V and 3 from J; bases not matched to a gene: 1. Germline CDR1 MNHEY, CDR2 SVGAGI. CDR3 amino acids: CASSYSGGDYGYTF. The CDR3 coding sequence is TGTGCCAGCAGTTACTCAGGGGGCGACTATGGCTACACCTTC.

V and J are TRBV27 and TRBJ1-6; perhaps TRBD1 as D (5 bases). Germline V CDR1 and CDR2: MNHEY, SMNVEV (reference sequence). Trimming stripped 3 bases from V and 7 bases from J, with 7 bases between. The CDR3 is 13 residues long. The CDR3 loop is CASSLGGNSPLHF. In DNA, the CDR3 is TGTGCCAGCAGTTTGGGGGGGAATTCACCCCTCCACTTT.

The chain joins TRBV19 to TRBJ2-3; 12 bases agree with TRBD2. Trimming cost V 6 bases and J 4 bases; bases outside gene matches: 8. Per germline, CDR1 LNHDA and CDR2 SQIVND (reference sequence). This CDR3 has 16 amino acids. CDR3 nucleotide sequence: TGTGCCAGTAGAAACACGGGACTAGCGGGCGCAGATACGCAGTATTTT. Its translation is CASRNTGLAGADTQYF.

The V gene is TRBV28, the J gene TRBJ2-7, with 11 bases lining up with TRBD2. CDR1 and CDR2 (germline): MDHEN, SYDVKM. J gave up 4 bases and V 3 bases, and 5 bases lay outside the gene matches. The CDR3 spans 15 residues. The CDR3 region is CASSLMASGRYEQYF. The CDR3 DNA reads TGTGCCAGCAGTTTGATGGCTAGCGGGAGGTACGAGCAGTACTTC.

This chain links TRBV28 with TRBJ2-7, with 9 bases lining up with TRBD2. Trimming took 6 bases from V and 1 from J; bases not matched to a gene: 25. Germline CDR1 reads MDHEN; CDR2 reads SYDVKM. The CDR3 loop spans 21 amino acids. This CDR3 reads CASSYWVSGSTHHSPSYEQYF. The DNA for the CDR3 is TGTGCCAGCAGCTACTGGGTTAGCGGGAGTACCCACCATTCCCCATCCTACGAGCAGTACTTC.

For the CDR3, the DNA is TGCGCCAGCAGCGAGAACCAAGAGACCCAGTACTTC. Translating gives CASSENQETQYF. V and J are TRBV5-1 and TRBJ2-5, with D unclear. With 4 bases removed from V and 0 bases from J, the gap between germline ends came to 4 bases. The CDR3 contains 12 residues. Germline V CDR1 and CDR2: SGHRS, YFSETQ.

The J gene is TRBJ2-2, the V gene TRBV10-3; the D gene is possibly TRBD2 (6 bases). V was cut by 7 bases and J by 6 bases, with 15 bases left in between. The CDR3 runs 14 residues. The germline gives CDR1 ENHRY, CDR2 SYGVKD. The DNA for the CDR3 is TGTGCCATCACCGGAACTAGCTCGGCCGGGGAGCTGTTTTTT. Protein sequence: CAITGTSSAGELFF.

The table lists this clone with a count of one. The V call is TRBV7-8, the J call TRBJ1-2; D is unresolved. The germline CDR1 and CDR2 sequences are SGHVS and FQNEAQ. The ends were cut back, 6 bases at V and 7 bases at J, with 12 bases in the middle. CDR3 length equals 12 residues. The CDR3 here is CASSSPPGGYTF. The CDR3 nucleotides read TGTGCCAGCAGTTCCCCCCCGGGTGGCTACACCTTC.

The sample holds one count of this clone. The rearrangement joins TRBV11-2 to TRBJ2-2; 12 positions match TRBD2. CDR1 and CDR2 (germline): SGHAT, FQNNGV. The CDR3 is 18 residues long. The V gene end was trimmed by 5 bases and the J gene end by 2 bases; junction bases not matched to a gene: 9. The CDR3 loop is CASSTRLAGATNTGELFF. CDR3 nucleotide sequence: TGTGCCAGCAGCACCCGACTAGCGGGAGCCACCAACACCGGGGAGCTGTTTTTT.

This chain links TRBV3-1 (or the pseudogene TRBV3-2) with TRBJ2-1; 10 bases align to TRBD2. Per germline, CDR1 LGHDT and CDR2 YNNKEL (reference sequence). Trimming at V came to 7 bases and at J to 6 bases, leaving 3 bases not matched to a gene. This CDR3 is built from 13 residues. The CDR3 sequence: CASKLAGANEQFF. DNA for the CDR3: TGTGCCAGCAAGCTAGCGGGAGCCAATGAGCAGTTCTTC.

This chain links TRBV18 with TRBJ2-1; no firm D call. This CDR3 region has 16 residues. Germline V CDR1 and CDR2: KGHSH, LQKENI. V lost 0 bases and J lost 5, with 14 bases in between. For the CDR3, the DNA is TGTGCCAGCTCACCACCGTTTGGTAGCACAAACAATGAGCAGTTCTTC. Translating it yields CASSPPFGSTNNEQFF.

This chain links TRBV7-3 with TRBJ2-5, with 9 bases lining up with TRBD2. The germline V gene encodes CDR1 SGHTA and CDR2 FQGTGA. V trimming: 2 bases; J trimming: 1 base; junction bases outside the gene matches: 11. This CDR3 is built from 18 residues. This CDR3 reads CASSLRPRAGGLQETQYF. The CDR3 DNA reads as TGTGCCAGCAGCTTACGCCCTCGAGCGGGAGGCCTCCAAGAGACCCAGTACTTC.

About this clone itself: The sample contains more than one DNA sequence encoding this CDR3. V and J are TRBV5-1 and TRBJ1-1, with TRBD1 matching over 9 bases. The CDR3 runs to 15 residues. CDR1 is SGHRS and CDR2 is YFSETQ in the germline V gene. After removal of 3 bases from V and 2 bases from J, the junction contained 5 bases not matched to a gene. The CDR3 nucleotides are TGCGCCAGCAGCTCTCCGGGACAGGGAAACACTGAAGCTTTCTTT. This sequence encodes CASSSPGQGNTEAFF.

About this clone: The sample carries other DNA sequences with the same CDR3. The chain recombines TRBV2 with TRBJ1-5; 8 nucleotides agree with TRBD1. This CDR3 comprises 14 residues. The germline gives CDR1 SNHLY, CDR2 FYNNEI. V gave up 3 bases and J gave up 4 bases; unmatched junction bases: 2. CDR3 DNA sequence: TGTGCCAGCAGTGACGACAGGGGAAATCAGCCCCAGCATTTT. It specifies CASSDDRGNQPQHF.

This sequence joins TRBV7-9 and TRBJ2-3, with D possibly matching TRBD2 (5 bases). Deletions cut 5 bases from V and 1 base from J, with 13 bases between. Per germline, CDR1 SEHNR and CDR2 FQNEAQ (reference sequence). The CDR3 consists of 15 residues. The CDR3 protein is CASSPLKRGTDTQYF. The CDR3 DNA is TGTGCCAGCAGCCCCCTCAAGAGGGGCACAGATACGCAGTATTTT.

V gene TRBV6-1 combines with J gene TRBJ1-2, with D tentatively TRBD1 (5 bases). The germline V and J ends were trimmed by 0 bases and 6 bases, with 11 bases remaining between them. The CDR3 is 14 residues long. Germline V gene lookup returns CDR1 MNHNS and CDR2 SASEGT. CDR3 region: CASSEARVDHGYTF. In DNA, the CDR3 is TGTGCCAGCAGTGAAGCCAGGGTAGACCATGGCTACACCTTC.

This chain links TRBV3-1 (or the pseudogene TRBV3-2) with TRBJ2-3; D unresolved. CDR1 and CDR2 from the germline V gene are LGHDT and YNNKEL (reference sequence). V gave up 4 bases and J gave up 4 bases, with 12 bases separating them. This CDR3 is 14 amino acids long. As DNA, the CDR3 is TGTGCCAGCAGCCTTCGCGGCGAGGCAGATACGCAGTATTTT. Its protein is CASSLRGEADTQYF.

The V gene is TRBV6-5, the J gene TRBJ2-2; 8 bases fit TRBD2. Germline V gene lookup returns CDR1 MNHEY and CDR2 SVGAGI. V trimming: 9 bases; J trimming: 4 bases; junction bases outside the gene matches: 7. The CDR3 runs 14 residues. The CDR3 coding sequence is TGTGCCAGTGAGCGGGAGCCGGCCACCGGGGAGCTGTTTTTT. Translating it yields CASEREPATGELFF.

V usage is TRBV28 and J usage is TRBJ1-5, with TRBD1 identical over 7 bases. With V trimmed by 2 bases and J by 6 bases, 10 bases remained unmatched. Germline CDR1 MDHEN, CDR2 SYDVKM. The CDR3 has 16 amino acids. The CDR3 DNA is TGTGCCAGCAGTTTAGTTGGGCAGGGGGATGGTCAGCCCCAGCATTTT. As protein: CASSLVGQGDGQPQHF. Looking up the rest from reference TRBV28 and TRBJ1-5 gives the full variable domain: DVKVTQSSRYLVKRTGEKVFLECVQDMDHENMFWYRQDPGLGLRLIYFSYDVKMKEKGDIPEGYSVSREKKERFSLILESASTNQTSMYLCASSLVGQGDGQPQHFGDGTRLSIL.

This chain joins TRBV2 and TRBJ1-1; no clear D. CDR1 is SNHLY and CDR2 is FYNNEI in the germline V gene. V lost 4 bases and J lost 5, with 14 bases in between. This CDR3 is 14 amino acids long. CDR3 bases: TGTGCCAGCAGTGGCGAGGGCGGACTAACTGAAGCTTTCTTT. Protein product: CASSGEGGLTEAFF.

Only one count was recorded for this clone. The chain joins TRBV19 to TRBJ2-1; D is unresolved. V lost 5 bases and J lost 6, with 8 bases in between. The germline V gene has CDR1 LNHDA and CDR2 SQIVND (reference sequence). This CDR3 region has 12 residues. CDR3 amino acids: CASSPLSNEQFF. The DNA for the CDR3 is TGTGCCAGTAGTCCCCTAAGCAATGAGCAGTTCTTC.

As DNA, the CDR3 is TGTGCCAGCATGATCGAAGAGGGTGTTCAGCCCCAGCATTTT. It yields the protein CASMIEEGVQPQHF. This chain links TRBV6-5 with TRBJ1-5; D gene ambiguous. V was pared by 7 bases and J by 6 bases, with 16 bases between. This CDR3 is built from 14 residues. Germline V lookup: CDR1 MNHEY, CDR2 SVGAGI.

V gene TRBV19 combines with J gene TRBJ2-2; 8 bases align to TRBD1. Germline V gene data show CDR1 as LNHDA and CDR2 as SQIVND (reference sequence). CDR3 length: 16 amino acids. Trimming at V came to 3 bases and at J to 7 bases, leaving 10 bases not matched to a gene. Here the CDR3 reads CASSIRTGIIVGELFF. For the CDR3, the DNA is TGTGCCAGTAGTATCCGGACAGGGATCATTGTCGGGGAGCTGTTTTTT.

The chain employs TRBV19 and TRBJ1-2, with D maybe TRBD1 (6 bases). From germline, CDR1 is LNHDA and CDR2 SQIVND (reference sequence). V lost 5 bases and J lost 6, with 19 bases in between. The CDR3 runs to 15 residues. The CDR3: CASSPRDTRLDGYTF. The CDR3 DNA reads TGTGCCAGTAGTCCCCGGGACACTCGACTCGATGGCTACACCTTC.

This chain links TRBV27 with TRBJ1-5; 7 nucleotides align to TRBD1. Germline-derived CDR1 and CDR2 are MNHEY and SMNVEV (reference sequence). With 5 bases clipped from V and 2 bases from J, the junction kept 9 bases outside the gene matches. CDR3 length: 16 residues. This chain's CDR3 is CASSPYLGQGNQPQHF. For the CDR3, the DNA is TGTGCCAGCAGTCCTTACCTCGGACAGGGCAATCAGCCCCAGCATTTT.

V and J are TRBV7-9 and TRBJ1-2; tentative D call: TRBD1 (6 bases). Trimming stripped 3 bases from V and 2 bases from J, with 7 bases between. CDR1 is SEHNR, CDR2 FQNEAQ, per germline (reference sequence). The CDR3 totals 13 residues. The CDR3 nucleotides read TGTGCCAGCAGCTTTGGACAGAACTATGGCTACACCTTC. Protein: CASSFGQNYGYTF.

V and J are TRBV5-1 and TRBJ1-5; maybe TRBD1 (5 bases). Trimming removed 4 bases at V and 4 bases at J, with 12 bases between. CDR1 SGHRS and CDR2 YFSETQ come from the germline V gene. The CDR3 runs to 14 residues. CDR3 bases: TGCGCCAGCAGCCCCGGGGGGGATAATCAGCCCCAGCATTTT. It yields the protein CASSPGGDNQPQHF.

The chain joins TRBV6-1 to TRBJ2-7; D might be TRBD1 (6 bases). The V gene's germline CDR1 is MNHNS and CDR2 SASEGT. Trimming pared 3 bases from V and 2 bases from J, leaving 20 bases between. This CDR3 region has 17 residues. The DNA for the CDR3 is TGTGCCAGCAGTGACCCGTCAAGGGGGAGAAAGGCCTACGAGCAGTACTTC. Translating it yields CASSDPSRGRKAYEQYF.